This TCR beta chain was identified in a study of cytotoxic CD8 clonotypes in ibrutinib-treated CLL. About the study: Median treatment time before response sampling was 12 months, range 6 to 36. On average, each sample had 255,043 productive templates and tens of thousands of productive rearrangements.

The table came from immunoSEQ multiplex PCR; TCRdb's copy has only in-frame clones and leaves some out. Here the sample spans 45,000 to 65,000 clones, approximately 82% being singletons. Points from the study as a whole: Whereas clonality rose at ibrutinib response, it declined toward baseline at progression. With treatment, public clonotypes, which were uncommon, either contracted or remained stable.

Worth noting for this clone: Its target is unknown.

V lost 6 bases to trimming and J lost 3 bases, with 4 bases between them. Germline CDR1 SGHAT, CDR2 FQNNGV. The CDR3 covers 11 residues. This specimen was PBMCs, taken after 24 months of ibrutinib treatment. The V and J genes are TRBV11-2 and TRBJ2-3; no reliable D call. This receptor was obtained from a human donor with chronic lymphocytic leukemia. The CDR3 is CASRGTDTQYF. The CDR3 region has the DNA TGTGCCAGCAGAGGGACAGATACGCAGTATTTT. Looking up the rest from reference TRBV11-2 and TRBJ2-3 gives the full variable domain: EAGVAQSPRYKIIEKRQSVAFWCNPISGHATLYWYQQILGQGPKLLIQFQNNGVVDDSQLPKDRFSAERLKGVDSTLKIQPAKLEDSAVYLCASRGTDTQYFGPGTRLTVL.